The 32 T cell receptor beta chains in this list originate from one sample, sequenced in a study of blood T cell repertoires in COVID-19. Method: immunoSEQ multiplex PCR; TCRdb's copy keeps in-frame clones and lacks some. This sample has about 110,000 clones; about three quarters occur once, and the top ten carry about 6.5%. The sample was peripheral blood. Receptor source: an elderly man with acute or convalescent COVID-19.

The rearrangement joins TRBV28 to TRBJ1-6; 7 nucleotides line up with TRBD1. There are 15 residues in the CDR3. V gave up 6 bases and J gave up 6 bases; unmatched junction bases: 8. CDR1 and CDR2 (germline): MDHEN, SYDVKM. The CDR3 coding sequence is TGTGCCAGCAGAGAAGGGGGCTATTTTAATTCACCCCTCCACTTT. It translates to CASREGGYFNSPLHF.

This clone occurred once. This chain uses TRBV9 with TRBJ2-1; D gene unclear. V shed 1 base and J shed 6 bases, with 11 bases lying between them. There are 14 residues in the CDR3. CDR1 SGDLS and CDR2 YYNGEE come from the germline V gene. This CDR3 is CASSVFPGTNEQFF. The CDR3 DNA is TGTGCCAGCAGCGTATTCCCAGGCACCAATGAGCAGTTCTTC. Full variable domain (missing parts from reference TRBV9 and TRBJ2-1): DSGVTQTPKHLITATGQRVTLRCSPRSGDLSVYWYQQSLDQGLQFLIQYYNGEERAKGNILERFSAQQFPDLHSELNLSSLELGDSALYFCASSVFPGTNEQFFGPGTRLTVL.

The CDR3 DNA is TGCGCCAGCAGCCAAGAGAGCGGGAGTAACACCGGGGAGCTGTTTTTT. Amino acids: CASSQESGSNTGELFF. V is TRBV4-3 and J is TRBJ2-2; TRBD2 aligns across 8 bases. J lost 2 bases, V lost 0 bases, and 2 bases had no gene match. Per the germline V gene, CDR1 is LGHNA and CDR2 is YSLEER. The CDR3 contains 16 residues.

The CDR3 loop is CARSLAEGAGEKLFF. The CDR3, as DNA: TGTGCCAGAAGCTTGGCGGAAGGGGCGGGGGAAAAACTGTTTTTT. This sequence joins TRBV5-3 and TRBJ1-4; possible D gene TRBD1, 5 bases. TRBV5-3 is classed as an ORF, of uncertain function. The length of the CDR3 is 15 residues. V was shortened by 0 bases and J by 8 bases, with 14 bases between the two germline ends.

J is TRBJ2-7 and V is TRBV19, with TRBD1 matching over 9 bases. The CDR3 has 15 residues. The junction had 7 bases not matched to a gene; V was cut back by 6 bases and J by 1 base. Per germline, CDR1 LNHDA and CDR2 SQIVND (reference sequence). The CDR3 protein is CASRKTGGESYEQYF. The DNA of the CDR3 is TGTGCCAGTAGAAAAACAGGGGGCGAATCCTACGAGCAGTACTTC.

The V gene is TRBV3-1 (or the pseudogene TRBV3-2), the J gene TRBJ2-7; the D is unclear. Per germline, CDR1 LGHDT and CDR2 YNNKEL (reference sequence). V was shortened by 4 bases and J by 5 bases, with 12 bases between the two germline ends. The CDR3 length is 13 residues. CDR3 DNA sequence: TGTGCCAGCAGCCCCATGGGCTCTGACGAGCAGTACTTC. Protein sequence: CASSPMGSDEQYF.

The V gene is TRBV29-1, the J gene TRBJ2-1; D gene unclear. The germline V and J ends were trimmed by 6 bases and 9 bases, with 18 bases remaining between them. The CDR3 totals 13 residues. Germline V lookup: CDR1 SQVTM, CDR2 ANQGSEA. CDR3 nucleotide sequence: TGCAGCGTGGAACTCCCTAAGCTTGGTGAGCAGTTCTTC. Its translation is CSVELPKLGEQFF.

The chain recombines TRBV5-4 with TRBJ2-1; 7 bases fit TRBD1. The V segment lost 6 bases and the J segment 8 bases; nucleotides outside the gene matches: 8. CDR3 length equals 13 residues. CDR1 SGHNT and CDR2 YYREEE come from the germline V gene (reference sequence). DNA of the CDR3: TGTGCCAGCACCCGACAGGGAAGATATGAGCAGTTCTTC. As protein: CASTRQGRYEQFF. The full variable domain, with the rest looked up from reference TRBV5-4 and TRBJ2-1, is ETGVTQSPTHLIKTRGQQVTLRCSSQSGHNTVSWYQQALGQGPQFIFQYYREEENGRGNFPPRFSGLQFPNYSSELNVNALELDDSALYLCASTRQGRYEQFFGPGTRLTVL.

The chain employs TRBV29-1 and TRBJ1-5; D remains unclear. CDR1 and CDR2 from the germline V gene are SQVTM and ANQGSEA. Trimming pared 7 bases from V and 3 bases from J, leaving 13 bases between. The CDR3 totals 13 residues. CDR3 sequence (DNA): TGCAGCGCGCAACACGGAGACAATCAGCCCCAGCATTTT. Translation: CSAQHGDNQPQHF.

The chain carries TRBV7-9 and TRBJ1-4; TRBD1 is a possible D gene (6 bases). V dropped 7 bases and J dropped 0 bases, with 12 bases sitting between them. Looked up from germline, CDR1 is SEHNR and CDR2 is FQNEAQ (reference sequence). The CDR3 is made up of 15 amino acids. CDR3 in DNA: TGTGCCAGCAACCGACAGGAAGCAACTAATGAAAAACTGTTTTTT. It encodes CASNRQEATNEKLFF.

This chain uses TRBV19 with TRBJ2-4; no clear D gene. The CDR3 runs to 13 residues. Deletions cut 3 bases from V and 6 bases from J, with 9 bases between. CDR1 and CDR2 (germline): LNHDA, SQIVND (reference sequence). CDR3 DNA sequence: TGTGCCAGTAGTATGGGTAACAGAAACATTCAGTACTTC. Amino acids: CASSMGNRNIQYF.

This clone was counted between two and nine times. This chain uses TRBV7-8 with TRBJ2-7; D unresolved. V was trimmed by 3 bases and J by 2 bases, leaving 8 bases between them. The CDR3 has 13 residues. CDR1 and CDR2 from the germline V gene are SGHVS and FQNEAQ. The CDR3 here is CASSFRVAYEQYF. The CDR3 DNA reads TGTGCCAGCAGCTTTCGGGTGGCCTACGAGCAGTACTTC.

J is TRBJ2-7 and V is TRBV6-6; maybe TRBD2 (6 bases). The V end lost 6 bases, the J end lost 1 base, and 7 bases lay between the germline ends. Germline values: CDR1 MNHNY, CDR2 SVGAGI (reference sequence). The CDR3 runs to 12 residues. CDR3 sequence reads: CASREGSYEQYF. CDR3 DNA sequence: TGTGCCAGCAGGGAGGGGTCCTACGAGCAGTACTTC.

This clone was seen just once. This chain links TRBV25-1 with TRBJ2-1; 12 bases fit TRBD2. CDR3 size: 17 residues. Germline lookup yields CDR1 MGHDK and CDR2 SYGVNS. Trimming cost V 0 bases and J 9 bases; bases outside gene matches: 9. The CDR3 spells CASSEYAASGRAGEQFF. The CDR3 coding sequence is TGTGCCAGCAGTGAATACGCGGCTAGCGGGAGGGCTGGTGAGCAGTTCTTC.

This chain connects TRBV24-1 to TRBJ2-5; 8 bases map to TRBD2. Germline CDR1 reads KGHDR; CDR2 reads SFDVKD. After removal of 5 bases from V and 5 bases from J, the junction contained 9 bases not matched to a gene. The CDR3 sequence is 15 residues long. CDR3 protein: CATSGSGRWDETQYF. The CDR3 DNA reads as TGTGCCACCAGTGGGAGCGGGAGATGGGATGAGACCCAGTACTTC.

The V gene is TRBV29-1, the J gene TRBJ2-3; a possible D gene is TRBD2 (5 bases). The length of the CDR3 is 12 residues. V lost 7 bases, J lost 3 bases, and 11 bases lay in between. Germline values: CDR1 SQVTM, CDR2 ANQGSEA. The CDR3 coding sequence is TGCAGCGCGCAAACGGGGACAGATACGCAGTATTTT. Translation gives CSAQTGTDTQYF.

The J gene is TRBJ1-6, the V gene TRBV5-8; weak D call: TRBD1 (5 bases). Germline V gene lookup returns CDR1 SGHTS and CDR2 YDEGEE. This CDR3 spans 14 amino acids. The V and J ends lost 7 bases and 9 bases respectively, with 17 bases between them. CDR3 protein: CASDFPGLISPLHF. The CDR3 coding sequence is TGTGCCAGCGACTTCCCAGGGTTGATTTCACCCCTCCACTTT.

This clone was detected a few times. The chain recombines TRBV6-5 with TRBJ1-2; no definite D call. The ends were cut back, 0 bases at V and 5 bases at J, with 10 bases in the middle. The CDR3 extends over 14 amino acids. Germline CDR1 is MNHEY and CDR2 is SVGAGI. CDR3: CASSYSASGYGYTF. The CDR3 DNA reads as TGTGCCAGCAGTTACTCTGCGAGCGGGTATGGCTACACCTTC.

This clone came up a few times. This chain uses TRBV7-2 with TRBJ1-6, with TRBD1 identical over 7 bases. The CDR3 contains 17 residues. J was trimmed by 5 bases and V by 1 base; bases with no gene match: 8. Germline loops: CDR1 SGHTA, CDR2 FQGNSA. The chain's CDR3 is CASSLVSTGSHNSPLHF. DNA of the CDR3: TGTGCCAGCAGCTTAGTCTCGACAGGGAGCCATAATTCACCCCTCCACTTT.

CDR3 loop: CASSSDGGRTEAFF. CDR3 nucleotide sequence: TGTGCCAGCAGCTCGGACGGGGGAAGGACTGAAGCTTTCTTT. This sequence joins TRBV5-4 and TRBJ1-1; perhaps TRBD1 as D (5 bases). V was pared by 3 bases and J by 5 bases, with 14 bases between. The CDR3 runs to 14 residues. Germline CDR1 SGHNT, CDR2 YYREEE (reference sequence).

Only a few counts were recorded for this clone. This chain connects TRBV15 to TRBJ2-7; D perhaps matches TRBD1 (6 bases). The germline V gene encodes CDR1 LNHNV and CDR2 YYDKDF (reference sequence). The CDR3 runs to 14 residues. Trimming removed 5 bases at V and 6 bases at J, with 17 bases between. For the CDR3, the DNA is TGTGCCACCAGCTCGCACAGGGCGGCGCGCGAGCAGTACTTC. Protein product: CATSSHRAAREQYF. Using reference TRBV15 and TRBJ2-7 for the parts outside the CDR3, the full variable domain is DAMVIQNPRYQVTQFGKPVTLSCSQTLNHNVMYWYQQKSSQAPKLLFHYYDKDFNNEADTPDNFQSRRPNTSFCFLDIRSPGLGDTAMYLCATSSHRAAREQYFGPGTRLTVT.

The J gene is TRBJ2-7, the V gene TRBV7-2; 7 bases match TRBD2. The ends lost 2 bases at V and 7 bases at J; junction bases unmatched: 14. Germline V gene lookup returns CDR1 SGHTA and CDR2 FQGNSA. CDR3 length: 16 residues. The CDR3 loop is CASSLLGGSVSGEQYF. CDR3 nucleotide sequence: TGTGCCAGCAGCTTATTGGGCGGGAGTGTGTCGGGAGAGCAGTACTTC. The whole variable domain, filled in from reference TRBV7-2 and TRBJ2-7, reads GAGVSQSPSNKVTEKGKDVELRCDPISGHTALYWYRQSLGQGLEFLIYFQGNSAPDKSGLPSDRFSAERTGGSVSTLTIQRTQQEDSAVYLCASSLLGGSVSGEQYFGPGTRLTVT.

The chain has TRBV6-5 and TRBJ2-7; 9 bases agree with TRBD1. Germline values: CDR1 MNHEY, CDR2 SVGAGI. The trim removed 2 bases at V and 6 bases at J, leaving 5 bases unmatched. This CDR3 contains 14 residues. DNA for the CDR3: TGTGCCAGCAGTTACGAGGGACAGGGCGGCGAGCAGTACTTC. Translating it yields CASSYEGQGGEQYF.

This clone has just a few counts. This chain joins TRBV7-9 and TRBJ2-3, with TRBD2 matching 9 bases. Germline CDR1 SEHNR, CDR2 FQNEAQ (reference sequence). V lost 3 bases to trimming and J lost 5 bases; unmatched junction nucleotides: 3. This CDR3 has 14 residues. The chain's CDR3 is CASSFSGGQDTQYF. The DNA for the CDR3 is TGTGCCAGCAGCTTTAGCGGGGGTCAAGATACGCAGTATTTT.

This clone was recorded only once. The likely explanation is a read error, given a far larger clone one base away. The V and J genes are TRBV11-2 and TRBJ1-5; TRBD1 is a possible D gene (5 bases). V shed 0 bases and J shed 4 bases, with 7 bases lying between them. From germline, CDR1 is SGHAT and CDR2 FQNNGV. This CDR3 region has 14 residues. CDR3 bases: TGTGCCAGCAGCTTAGATGGGGCGAATCAGCCCCAGCATTTT. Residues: CASSLDGANQPQHF.

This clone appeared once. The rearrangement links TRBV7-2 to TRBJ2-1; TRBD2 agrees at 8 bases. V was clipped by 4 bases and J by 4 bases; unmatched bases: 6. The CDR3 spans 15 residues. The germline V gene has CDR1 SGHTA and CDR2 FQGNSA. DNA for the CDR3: TGTGCCAGCAGCTCAGTAGCGGGATCTTACAATGAGCAGTTCTTC. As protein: CASSSVAGSYNEQFF.

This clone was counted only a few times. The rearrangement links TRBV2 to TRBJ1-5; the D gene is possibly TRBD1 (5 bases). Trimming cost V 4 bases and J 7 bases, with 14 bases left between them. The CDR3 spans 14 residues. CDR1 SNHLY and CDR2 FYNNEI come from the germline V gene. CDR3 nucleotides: TGTGCCAGCAGTGTGTTGGGGCTGGGGCAGCCCCAGCATTTT. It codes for CASSVLGLGQPQHF.

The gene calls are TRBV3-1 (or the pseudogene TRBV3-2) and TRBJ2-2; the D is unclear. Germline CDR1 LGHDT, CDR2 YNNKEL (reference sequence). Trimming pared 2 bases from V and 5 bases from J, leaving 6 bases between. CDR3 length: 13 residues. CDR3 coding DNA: TGTGCCAGCAGCCAACTCGGGACCGGGGAGCTGTTTTTT. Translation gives CASSQLGTGELFF.

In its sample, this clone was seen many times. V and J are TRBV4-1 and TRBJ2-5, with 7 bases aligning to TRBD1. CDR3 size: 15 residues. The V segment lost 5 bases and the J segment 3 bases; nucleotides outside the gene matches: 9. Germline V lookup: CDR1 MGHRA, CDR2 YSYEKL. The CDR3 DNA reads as TGCGCCAGCAGCTCCTCGACAGGGTCAAAAGAGACCCAGTACTTC. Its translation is CASSSSTGSKETQYF.

The CDR3 protein is CASSGGLAGRGDTQYF. In DNA, the CDR3 is TGTGCCAGCAGTGGTGGACTAGCGGGAAGAGGGGATACGCAGTATTTT. The rearrangement joins TRBV6-1 to TRBJ2-3; TRBD2 aligns across 12 bases. With 4 bases clipped from V and 6 bases from J, the junction kept 8 bases outside the gene matches. The germline V gene encodes CDR1 MNHNS and CDR2 SASEGT. This CDR3 is 16 amino acids long.

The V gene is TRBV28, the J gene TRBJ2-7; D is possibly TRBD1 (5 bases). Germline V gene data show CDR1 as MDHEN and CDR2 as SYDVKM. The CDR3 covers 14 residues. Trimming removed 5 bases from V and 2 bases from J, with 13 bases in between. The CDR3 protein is CASSRSETAYEQYF. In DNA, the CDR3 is TGTGCCAGCAGTCGGTCCGAGACAGCCTACGAGCAGTACTTC.

CDR3 bases: TGCAGTGCTAGTCGAGTCGACAGCAGCACAGATACGCAGTATTTT. Translated: CSASRVDSSTDTQYF. The chain couples TRBV20-1 to TRBJ2-3; a possible D gene is TRBD1 (5 bases). The V gene's germline CDR1 is DFQATT and CDR2 SNEGSKA (reference sequence). The CDR3 has 15 amino acids. Trimming cost V 3 bases and J 0 bases, with 13 bases left between them.